This TCR beta chain is drawn from a study of T cells expressing NK-cell markers. At the level of the study: Investigators obtained TCR beta repertoires from sorted CD3+CD56+NKG2C+, CD3+CD56+NKG2C- and CD3+CD56-NKG2C+ T cells. Seven HCMV-seropositive donors and one seronegative donor made up the eight sequenced donors. Findings and caveats of the study: The dominant NKG2C+ clonotypes represented about 1.0-8% of CD8+ T cells in six donors. Whether expanded NKG2C+ T cell clones recognized HCMV stayed uncertain.

The CDR3 is made up of 13 amino acids. CDR1 is SGHTA and CDR2 is FQGNSA in the germline V gene. As for this clonotype: Its antigen is as yet unknown.

TCRdb reanalyzed the 5' RACE reads, giving one entry per CDR3 protein sequence and no DNA. The listing contains under 200,000 distinct CDR3 sequences. The chain recombines TRBV7-2 with TRBJ2-2. This clonotype was obtained from a woman aged 18 to 75 in good health. The sample comprised blood T cells: a sorted CD56 or NKG2C T cell subset, CD4+ or CD8+ T cells, or bulk PBMC T cells (not recorded which). Here the CDR3 reads CASRAKSTGELFF.